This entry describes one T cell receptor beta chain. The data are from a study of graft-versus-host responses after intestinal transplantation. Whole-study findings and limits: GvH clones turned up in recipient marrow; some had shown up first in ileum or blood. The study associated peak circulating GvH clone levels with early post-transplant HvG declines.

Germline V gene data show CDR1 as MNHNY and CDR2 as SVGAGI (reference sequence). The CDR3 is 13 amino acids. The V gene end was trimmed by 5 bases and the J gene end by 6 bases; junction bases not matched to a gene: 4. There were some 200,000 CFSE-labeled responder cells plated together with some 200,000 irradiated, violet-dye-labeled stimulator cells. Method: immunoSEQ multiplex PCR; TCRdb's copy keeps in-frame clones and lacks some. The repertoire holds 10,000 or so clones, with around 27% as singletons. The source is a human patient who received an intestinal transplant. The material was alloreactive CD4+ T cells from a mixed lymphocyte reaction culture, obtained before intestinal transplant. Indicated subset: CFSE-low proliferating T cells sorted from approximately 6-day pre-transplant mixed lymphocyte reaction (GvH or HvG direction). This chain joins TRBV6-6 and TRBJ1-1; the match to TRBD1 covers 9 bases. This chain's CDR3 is CASSRTGEAEAFF. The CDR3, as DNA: TGTGCCAGCAGTCGGACAGGGGAGGCTGAAGCTTTCTTT.